Following are 4 T cell receptor beta chains from one sample sequenced in a study of cytomegalovirus exposure and HLA in healthy donors. PCR involved 60 Vbeta and 13 Jbeta primers. Only in-frame clones appear in the TCRdb table, and some are missing; sequencing was by immunoSEQ multiplex PCR. The table includes 200,000 to 250,000 clones, about four fifths detected once. What was sequenced was PBMCs. The source of these receptors is a woman in her forties in good health and CMV-seropositive.

CDR3 sequence (DNA): TGTGCCAGCAGGCAGGGAATCGACACTGAAGCTTTCTTT. It codes for CASRQGIDTEAFF. The chain is built from TRBV6-1 and TRBJ1-1, with a tentative D call TRBD1 (5 bases). The CDR3 runs 13 residues. Germline V gene data show CDR1 as MNHNS and CDR2 as SASEGT. Trimming took 6 bases from V and 3 from J, leaving 11 bases between them.

V gene TRBV5-1 combines with J gene TRBJ2-3, with 8 positions matching TRBD1. The CDR3 runs to 17 residues. Looked up from germline, CDR1 is SGHRS and CDR2 is YFSETQ. Trimming removed 0 bases from V and 2 bases from J; junction bases left unmatched: 8. CDR3 in amino acids: CASSLAPGQAYTDTQYF. The CDR3, as DNA: TGCGCCAGCAGCTTGGCCCCGGGACAGGCTTACACAGATACGCAGTATTTT.

The chain uses TRBV4-3 and TRBJ1-1, with 7 bases aligning to TRBD1. V lost 0 bases to trimming and J lost 6 bases; unmatched junction nucleotides: 13. CDR3 length equals 17 residues. Germline V gives CDR1 LGHNA, CDR2 YSLEER. CDR3 protein: CASSQDTTTGTSSEAFF. The CDR3 DNA follows: TGCGCCAGCAGCCAAGATACCACGACAGGGACGTCATCTGAAGCTTTCTTT.

This clone was seen only a few times. The chain couples TRBV29-1 to TRBJ2-3, with TRBD2 matching 9 bases. Germline assignment: CDR1 SQVTM and CDR2 ANQGSEA. The CDR3 length is 15 residues. The trim removed 0 bases at V and 5 bases at J, leaving 6 bases unmatched. CDR3 bases: TGCAGCGTTGAAGATTTTGCGGGAGGGAAAGATACGCAGTATTTT. Amino acids: CSVEDFAGGKDTQYF.